This T cell receptor beta chain derives from a study of control samples from healthy donors and cancer patients. From germline, CDR1 is SGHKS and CDR2 YYEKEE (reference sequence). V lost 1 base to trimming and J lost 2 bases, with 9 bases between them. There are 14 residues in the CDR3. Some clones are missing from TCRdb's copy, which holds only in-frame ones; the method was immunoSEQ multiplex PCR. This table lists about 190,000 clones. The clonotype comes from a woman aged 25 to 39 in good health. V gene TRBV5-5 combines with J gene TRBJ1-1; possible D gene TRBD1, 5 bases. Sequenced input: blood. CDR3 nucleotide sequence: TGTGCCAGCAGCTTGACAGGAACTAACACTGAAGCTTTCTTT. This translates into CASSLTGTNTEAFF.